This T cell receptor beta chain was captured in a study of cytotoxic CD8 clonotypes in ibrutinib-treated CLL. Study summary: Partial responses numbered around 25 and complete responses 2; after a median about 6 years, about 14 stayed remitted and around 12 progressed.

Germline V gene sequence: CDR1 SGHTA, CDR2 FQGNSA. The ends were cut back, 2 bases at V and 6 bases at J, with 17 bases in the middle. There are 16 residues in the CDR3. The intended depth for sequencing was 1 in 200,000 to 1 in 1 million T cells. Measured with immunoSEQ multiplex PCR; TCRdb has only the in-frame clones, and not every one. The table shows around 160,000 clones, with about 88% occurring only once. The sequencing here drew on PBMCs, taken at disease progression, from a patient treated with ibrutinib. This TCR was recovered from a human donor with chronic lymphocytic leukemia. This rearrangement joins TRBV7-2 to TRBJ1-5; D ambiguous. CDR3 amino acids: CASSLSQDYGIQPQHF. In DNA, the CDR3 is TGTGCCAGCAGCTTATCCCAAGACTATGGTATTCAGCCCCAGCATTTT.